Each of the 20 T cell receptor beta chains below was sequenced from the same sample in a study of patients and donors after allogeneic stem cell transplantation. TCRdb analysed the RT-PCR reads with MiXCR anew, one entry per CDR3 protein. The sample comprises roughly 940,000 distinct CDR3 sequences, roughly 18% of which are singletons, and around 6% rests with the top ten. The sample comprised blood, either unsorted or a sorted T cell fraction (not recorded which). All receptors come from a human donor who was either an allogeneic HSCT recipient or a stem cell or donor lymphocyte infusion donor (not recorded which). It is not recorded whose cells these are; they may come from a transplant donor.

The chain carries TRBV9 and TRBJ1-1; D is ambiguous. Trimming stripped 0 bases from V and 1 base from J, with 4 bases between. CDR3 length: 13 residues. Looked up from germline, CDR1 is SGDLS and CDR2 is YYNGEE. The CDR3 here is CASSVEPNTEAFF. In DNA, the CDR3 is TGTGCCAGCAGCGTAGAACCGAACACTGAAGCTTTCTTT.

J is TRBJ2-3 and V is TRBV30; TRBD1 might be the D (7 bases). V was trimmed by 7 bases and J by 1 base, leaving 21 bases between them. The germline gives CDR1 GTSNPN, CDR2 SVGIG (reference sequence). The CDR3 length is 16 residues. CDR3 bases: TGTGCCTCGACACTTGGAGGGGGCGCGGGCACAGATACGCAGTATTTT. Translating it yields CASTLGGGAGTDTQYF.

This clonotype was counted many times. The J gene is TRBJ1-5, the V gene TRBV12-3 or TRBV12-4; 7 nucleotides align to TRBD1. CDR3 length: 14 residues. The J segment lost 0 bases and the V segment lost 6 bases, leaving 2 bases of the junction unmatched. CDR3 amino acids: CASRQGYSNQPQHF. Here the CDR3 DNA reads TGTGCCAGCAGACAGGGGTATAGCAATCAGCCCCAGCATTTT.

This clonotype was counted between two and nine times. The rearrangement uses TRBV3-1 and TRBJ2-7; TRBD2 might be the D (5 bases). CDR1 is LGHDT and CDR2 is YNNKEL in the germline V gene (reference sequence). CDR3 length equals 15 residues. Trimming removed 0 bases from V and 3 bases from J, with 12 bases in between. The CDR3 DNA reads TGTGCCAGCAGCCAAGACAGGACTCTTGGCTACGAGCAGTACTTC. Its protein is CASSQDRTLGYEQYF.

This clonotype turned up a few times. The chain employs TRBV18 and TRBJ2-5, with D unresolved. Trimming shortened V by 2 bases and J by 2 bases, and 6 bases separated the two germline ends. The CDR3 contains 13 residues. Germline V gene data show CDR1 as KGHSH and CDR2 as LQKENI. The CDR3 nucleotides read TGTGCCAGCTCACCATTTGGGCAAGAGACCCAGTACTTC. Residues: CASSPFGQETQYF.

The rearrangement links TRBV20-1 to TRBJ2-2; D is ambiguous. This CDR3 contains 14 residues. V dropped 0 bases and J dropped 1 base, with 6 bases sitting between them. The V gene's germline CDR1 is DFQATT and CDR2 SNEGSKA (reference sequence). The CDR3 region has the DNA TGCAGTGCTAGAGATACCGGGAACACCGGGGAGCTGTTTTTT. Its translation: CSARDTGNTGELFF.

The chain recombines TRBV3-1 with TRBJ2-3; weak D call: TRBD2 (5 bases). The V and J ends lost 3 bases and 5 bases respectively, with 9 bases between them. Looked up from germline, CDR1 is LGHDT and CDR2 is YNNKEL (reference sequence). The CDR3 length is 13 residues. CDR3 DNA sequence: TGTGCCAGCAGCCACCGGAGGAGAGATACGCAGTATTTT. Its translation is CASSHRRRDTQYF.

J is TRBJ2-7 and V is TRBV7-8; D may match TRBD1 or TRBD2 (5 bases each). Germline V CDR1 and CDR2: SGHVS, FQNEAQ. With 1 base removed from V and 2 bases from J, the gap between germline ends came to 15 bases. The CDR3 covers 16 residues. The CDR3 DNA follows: TGTGCCAGCAGCTTAGTTCGCGGGCAGGGACCCTACGAGCAGTACTTC. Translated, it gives CASSLVRGQGPYEQYF.

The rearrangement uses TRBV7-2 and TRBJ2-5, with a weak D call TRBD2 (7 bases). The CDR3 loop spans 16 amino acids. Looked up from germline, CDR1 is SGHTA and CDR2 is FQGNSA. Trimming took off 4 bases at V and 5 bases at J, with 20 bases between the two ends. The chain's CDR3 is CASSYPSGRGAETQYF. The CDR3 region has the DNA TGTGCCAGCAGCTACCCCTCAGGACGGGGGGCGGAGACCCAGTACTTC.

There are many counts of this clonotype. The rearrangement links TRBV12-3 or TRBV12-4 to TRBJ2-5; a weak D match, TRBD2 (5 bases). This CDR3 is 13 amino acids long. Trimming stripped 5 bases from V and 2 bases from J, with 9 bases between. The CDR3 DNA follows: TGTGCCAGCAGTGACGGACTGCAAGAGACCCAGTACTTC. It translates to CASSDGLQETQYF.

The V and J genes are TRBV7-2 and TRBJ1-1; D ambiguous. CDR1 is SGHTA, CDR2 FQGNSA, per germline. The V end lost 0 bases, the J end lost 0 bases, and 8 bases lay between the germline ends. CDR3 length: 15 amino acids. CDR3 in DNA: TGTGCCAGCAGCTTAGCGCCGAGGATGAACACTGAAGCTTTCTTT. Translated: CASSLAPRMNTEAFF.

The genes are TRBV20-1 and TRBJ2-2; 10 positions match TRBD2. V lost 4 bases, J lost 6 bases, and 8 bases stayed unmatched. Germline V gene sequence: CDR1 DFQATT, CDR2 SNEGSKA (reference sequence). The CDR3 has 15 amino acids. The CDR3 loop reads CSATKAGGPAGELFF. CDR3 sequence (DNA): TGCAGTGCTACGAAAGCGGGAGGGCCCGCCGGGGAGCTGTTTTTT.

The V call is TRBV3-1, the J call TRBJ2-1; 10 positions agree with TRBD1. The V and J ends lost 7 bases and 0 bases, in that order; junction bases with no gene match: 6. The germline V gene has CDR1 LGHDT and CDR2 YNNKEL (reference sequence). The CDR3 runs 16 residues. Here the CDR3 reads CASTADRGSSYNEQFF. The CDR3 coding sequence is TGTGCCAGCACCGCGGACAGGGGGAGCTCCTACAATGAGCAGTTCTTC.

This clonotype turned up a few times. The CDR3 coding sequence is TGCGCCAGCAGTCTCAGAGGGGGGAACACAGATACGCAGTATTTT. It encodes CASSLRGGNTDTQYF. The chain is built from TRBV5-1 and TRBJ2-3; D may be TRBD1 or TRBD2 (6 bases each). V was clipped by 5 bases and J by 2 bases, with 15 bases between them. The V gene's germline CDR1 is SGHRS and CDR2 YFSETQ. The CDR3 contains 15 residues.

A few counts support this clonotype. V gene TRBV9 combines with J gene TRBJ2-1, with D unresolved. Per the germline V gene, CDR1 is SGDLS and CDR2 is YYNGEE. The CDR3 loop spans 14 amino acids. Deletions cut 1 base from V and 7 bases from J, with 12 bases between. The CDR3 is CASSVSNLRNEQFF. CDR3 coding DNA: TGTGCCAGCAGCGTATCTAATCTTCGAAATGAGCAGTTCTTC.

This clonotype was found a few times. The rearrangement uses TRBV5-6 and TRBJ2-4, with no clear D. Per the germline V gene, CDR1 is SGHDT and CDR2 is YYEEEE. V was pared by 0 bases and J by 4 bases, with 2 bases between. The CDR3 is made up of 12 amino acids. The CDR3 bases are TGTGCCAGCAGCTTGGTAAAAAACATTCAGTACTTC. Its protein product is CASSLVKNIQYF.

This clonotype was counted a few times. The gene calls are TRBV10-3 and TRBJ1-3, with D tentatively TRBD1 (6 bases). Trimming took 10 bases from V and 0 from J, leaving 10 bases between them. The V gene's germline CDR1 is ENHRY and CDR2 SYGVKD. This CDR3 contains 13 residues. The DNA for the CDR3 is TGTGCCACACAGGGCATCTCTGGAAACACCATATATTTT. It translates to CATQGISGNTIYF.

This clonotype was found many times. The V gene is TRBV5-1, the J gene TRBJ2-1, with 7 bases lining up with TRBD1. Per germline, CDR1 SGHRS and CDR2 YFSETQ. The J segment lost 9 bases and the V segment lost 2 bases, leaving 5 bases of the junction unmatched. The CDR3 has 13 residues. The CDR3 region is CASSFRQGSEQFF. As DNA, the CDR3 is TGCGCCAGCAGCTTTAGACAGGGAAGTGAGCAGTTCTTC.

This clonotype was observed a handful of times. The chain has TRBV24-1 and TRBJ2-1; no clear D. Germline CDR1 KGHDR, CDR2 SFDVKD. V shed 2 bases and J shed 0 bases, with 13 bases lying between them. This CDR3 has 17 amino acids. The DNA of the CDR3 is TGTGCCACCAGTGATTCTCCGACTCTCGGCTCCTACAATGAGCAGTTCTTC. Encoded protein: CATSDSPTLGSYNEQFF.

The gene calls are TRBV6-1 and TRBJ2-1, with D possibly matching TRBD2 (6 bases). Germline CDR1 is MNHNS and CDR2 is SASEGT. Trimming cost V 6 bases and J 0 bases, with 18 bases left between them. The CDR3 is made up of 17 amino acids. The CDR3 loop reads CASSVRGRLVSYNEQFF. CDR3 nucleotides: TGTGCCAGCAGCGTGAGGGGAAGACTAGTCTCCTACAATGAGCAGTTCTTC.